The clone carrying this TCR beta chain was observed a handful of times. As yet, its antigen is unknown. This entry is derived from a study of shared clonotypes between healthy human individuals. Genomic DNA (from each subset) was split evenly across several immunoSEQ plates. The repertoire was sequenced with immunoSEQ multiplex PCR; TCRdb's copy has only in-frame clones and lacks some. This sample yields 800,000 to 1,200,000 clones, of which approximately 78% are seen a single time; around 0.47% belongs to the top ten. Regarding the study as a whole: A reduction in generation probabilities was seen for non-shared clonotypes relative to those shared by all four donors.

The CDR3 is 15 amino acids. Trimming took off 5 bases at V and 4 bases at J, with 17 bases between the two ends. CDR1 SGHTA and CDR2 FQGNSA come from the germline V gene. The receptor was isolated from a man aged 18 to 30 in good health. Some clones in this sample may be carry-over from other donors' samples. The specimen sequenced was memory CD4+ T cells from PBMCs. Subset: CD45RA-negative fraction. The rearrangement joins TRBV7-2 to TRBJ1-1; weak D call: TRBD1 (6 bases). CDR3 in DNA: TGTGCCAGCAGCGGAGTACAGGGCGGAGGCACTGAAGCTTTCTTT. Its translation: CASSGVQGGGTEAFF. The whole variable domain, remainder taken from reference TRBV7-2 and TRBJ1-1, is GAGVSQSPSNKVTEKGKDVELRCDPISGHTALYWYRQSLGQGLEFLIYFQGNSAPDKSGLPSDRFSAERTGGSVSTLTIQRTQQEDSAVYLCASSGVQGGGTEAFFGQGTRLTVV.